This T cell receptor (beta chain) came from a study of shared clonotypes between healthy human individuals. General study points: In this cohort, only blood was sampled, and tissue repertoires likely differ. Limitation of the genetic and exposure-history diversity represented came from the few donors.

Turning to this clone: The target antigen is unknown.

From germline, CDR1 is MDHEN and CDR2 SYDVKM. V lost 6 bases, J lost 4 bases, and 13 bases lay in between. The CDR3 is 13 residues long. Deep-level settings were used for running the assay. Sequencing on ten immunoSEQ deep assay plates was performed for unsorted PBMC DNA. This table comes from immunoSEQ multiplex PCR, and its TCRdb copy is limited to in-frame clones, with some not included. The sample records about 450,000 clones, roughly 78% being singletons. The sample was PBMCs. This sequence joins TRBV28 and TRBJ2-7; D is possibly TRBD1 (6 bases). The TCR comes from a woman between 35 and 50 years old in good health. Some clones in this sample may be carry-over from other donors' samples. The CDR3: CASSRDRFYEQYF. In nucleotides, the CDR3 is TGTGCCAGCAGCCGAGACAGGTTTTACGAGCAGTACTTC.